Following are 14 T cell receptor beta chains from one sample sequenced in a study of identical twins. TCRdb re-analysed the 5' RACE reads in MiXCR, keeping a single row per CDR3 protein. Of about 460,000 distinct CDR3 sequences in the sample, approximately 14% are singletons; the top ten hold over 0.5%. This sample was also put to use in a study of yellow fever vaccine responses in identical twins.

Sequencing was carried out using CD4+ T cells sorted from blood. These receptors were taken from a woman aged 18-29 years in good health.

This chain uses TRBV5-1 with TRBJ2-4; 9 bases match TRBD1. CDR3 length equals 16 residues. CDR1 is SGHRS, CDR2 YFSETQ, per germline. V lost 2 bases, J lost 6 bases, and 9 bases stayed unmatched. CDR3 amino acids: CASSLETGGLGNIQYF. In DNA form, the CDR3 reads TGCGCCAGCAGCTTAGAGACAGGGGGACTGGGAAACATTCAGTACTTC.

This clonotype was counted only a few times. The chain employs TRBV4-2 and TRBJ1-4, with no clear D. The CDR3 totals 12 residues. In germline, CDR1 is LGHNA, CDR2 YNFKEQ. V shed 0 bases and J shed 12 bases, with 8 bases lying between them. As DNA, the CDR3 is TGTGCCAGCAGCCAAGAGCCTAGAGAACTGTTTTTT. Amino acid sequence: CASSQEPRELFF.

This clonotype turned up a few times. This chain connects TRBV9 to TRBJ2-3; 8 nucleotides agree with TRBD1. CDR1 and CDR2 from the germline V gene are SGDLS and YYNGEE. This CDR3 spans 14 amino acids. After removal of 2 bases from V and 4 bases from J, the junction contained 3 bases not matched to a gene. CDR3 sequence (DNA): TGTGCCAGCAGCGTCGGACAGGGTCCAGATACGCAGTATTTT. Amino acid sequence: CASSVGQGPDTQYF.

The chain combines TRBV12-3 or TRBV12-4 with TRBJ2-3; 7 bases agree with TRBD2. This CDR3 is built from 14 residues. J lost 2 bases, V lost 7 bases, and 6 bases had no gene match. The chain's CDR3 is CASTLSGTTDTQYF. The CDR3 DNA sequence: TGTGCCAGCACTCTCAGCGGGACCACAGATACGCAGTATTTT.

The chain couples TRBV12-3 or TRBV12-4 to TRBJ2-1; TRBD2 matches 15 bases. This CDR3 contains 15 residues. Trimming at V came to 7 bases and at J to 6 bases, leaving 4 bases not matched to a gene. CDR3 sequence: CASTRTSGRVNEQFF. Here the CDR3 DNA reads TGTGCCAGCACCCGGACTAGCGGGAGGGTCAATGAGCAGTTCTTC.

This clonotype has only a few counts. The chain combines TRBV24-1 with TRBJ2-4; 10 bases match TRBD1. Per germline, CDR1 KGHDR and CDR2 SFDVKD. The CDR3 totals 17 residues. V shed 1 base, J shed 3 bases, and the junction held 5 bases outside the gene matches. CDR3: CATSDLRDRGDKNIQYF. The CDR3 nucleotides read TGTGCCACCAGTGATTTAAGGGACAGGGGCGACAAAAACATTCAGTACTTC.

In its sample, this clonotype was seen many times. The chain joins TRBV7-2 to TRBJ2-4; no definite D call. The V end was cut by 5 bases, the J end by 10 bases, with 12 bases between. CDR1 is SGHTA and CDR2 is FQGNSA in the germline V gene. The CDR3 is 12 amino acids. CDR3 nucleotide sequence: TGTGCCAGCAGCGATACTTGGGGAATTCAGTACTTC. Amino acids: CASSDTWGIQYF.

The chain employs TRBV27 and TRBJ2-7, with D perhaps given as TRBD1 or TRBD2 (5 bases each). The V and J ends lost 3 bases and 2 bases respectively, with 11 bases between them. The germline V gene encodes CDR1 MNHEY and CDR2 SMNVEV (reference sequence). This CDR3 spans 14 amino acids. CDR3 sequence: CASSFPGTTYEQYF. The DNA for the CDR3 is TGTGCCAGCAGTTTCCCCGGGACGACCTACGAGCAGTACTTC.

The chain joins TRBV6-1 to TRBJ2-3; 7 bases align to TRBD2. The length of the CDR3 is 13 residues. The ends lost 11 bases at V and 2 bases at J; junction bases unmatched: 7. Looked up from germline, CDR1 is MNHNS and CDR2 is SASEGT. DNA of the CDR3: TGTGCCGTTCAGCGGGAACACACAGATACGCAGTATTTT. Translated: CAVQREHTDTQYF.

In its sample, this clonotype was seen many times. The CDR3 nucleotides read TGTGCCAGCAGCCGGACAGGGGTCGAGCAGTACTTC. Amino acid sequence: CASSRTGVEQYF. The genes are TRBV3-1 and TRBJ2-7; 9 nucleotides agree with TRBD1. The CDR3 contains 12 residues. The germline gives CDR1 LGHDT, CDR2 YNNKEL (reference sequence). Trimming took 4 bases from V and 6 from J; bases not matched to a gene: 1.

This clonotype was recorded many times. J is TRBJ2-7 and V is TRBV7-2, with 10 bases identical to TRBD2. Losses at the gene ends were 5 bases for V and 4 bases for J; bases not matched to a gene: 8. This CDR3 region has 15 residues. From germline, CDR1 is SGHTA and CDR2 FQGNSA. CDR3 nucleotides: TGTGCCAGCAGCCGGTTTGGGACTAGCGAGTACGAGCAGTACTTC. As protein: CASSRFGTSEYEQYF.

The gene calls are TRBV18 and TRBJ2-3; TRBD1 is a possible D gene (6 bases). Germline V gene lookup returns CDR1 KGHSH and CDR2 LQKENI. V shed 3 bases and J shed 0 bases, with 13 bases lying between them. The CDR3 covers 16 residues. CDR3 protein: CASSPTGHPSTDTQYF. DNA of the CDR3: TGTGCCAGCTCACCGACGGGACATCCTAGCACAGATACGCAGTATTTT.

The sample holds many counts of this clonotype. The chain couples TRBV5-1 to TRBJ2-1, with TRBD2 matching 8 bases. The germline V gene has CDR1 SGHRS and CDR2 YFSETQ. This CDR3 comprises 12 residues. The CDR3, as DNA: TGCGCAACACGGGGGGGCTTTTCTGAGCAGTTCTTC. Its protein product is CATRGGFSEQFF.

This clonotype came up a few times. The chain employs TRBV7-9 and TRBJ2-5, with 8 positions matching TRBD1. The CDR3 contains 15 residues. Germline CDR1 SEHNR, CDR2 FQNEAQ (reference sequence). Losses at the gene ends were 1 base for V and 6 bases for J; bases not matched to a gene: 7. The CDR3 protein is CASSLVDRVIKTQYF. CDR3 nucleotide sequence: TGTGCCAGCAGCTTAGTGGACAGGGTAATAAAGACCCAGTACTTC.